This T cell receptor (beta chain) emerged from a study of chemoradiotherapy in HPV16-positive cancers. Study background: A couple of HPV16-positive patients' cells yielded candidate HPV-specific clones and common motifs. Study-level points and caveats: During treatment, candidate HPV-specific clones and E7-related motifs expanded in tumor.

Over chemoradiotherapy, repertoires were sampled more than once. As concerns this clone: The antigen is unknown.

Sequenced by immunoSEQ multiplex PCR; TCRdb stores in-frame clones only, minus some. The data hold about 3,000 clones, with 70% to 80% observed a single time. Specimen: tumor tissue, collected from a patient who underwent chemoradiotherapy. This TCR derives from a human donor with HPV-associated anogenital cancer.

The CDR3 reads CASSTRGQGTYGYTF. CDR3 DNA: TGTGCCAGCAGCACGCGAGGACAGGGAACCTATGGCTACACCTTC. The V gene is TRBV5-4, the J gene TRBJ1-2, with TRBD1 matching 8 bases. Germline trimming cut 4 bases from V and 4 bases from J; bases unmatched to any gene: 9. The CDR3 length is 15 residues. The germline gives CDR1 SGHNT, CDR2 YYREEE (reference sequence).